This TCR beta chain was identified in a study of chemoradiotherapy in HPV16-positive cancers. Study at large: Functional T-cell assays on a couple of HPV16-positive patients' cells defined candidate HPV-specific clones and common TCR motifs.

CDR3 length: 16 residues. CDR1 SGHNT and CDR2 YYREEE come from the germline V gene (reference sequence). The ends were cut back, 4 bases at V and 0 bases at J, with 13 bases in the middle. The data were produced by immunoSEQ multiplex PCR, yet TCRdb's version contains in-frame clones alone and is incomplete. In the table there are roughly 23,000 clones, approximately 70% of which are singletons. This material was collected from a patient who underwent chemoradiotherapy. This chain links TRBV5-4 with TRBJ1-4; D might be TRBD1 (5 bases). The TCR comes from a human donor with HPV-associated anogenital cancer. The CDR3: CASSADPTATNEKLFF. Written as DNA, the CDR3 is TGTGCCAGCAGCGCAGACCCGACAGCAACTAATGAAAAACTGTTTTTT.